Below, 10 T cell receptor beta chains from the same sample are listed, as sequenced in a study of T-cell reconstitution after alpha-beta-depleted transplantation in children. Unique molecular identifiers were used to barcode this TCRbeta library. TCRdb reprocessed the PCR reads via MiXCR and lists one record per CDR3 protein. The table lists 400,000 to 500,000 distinct CDR3 sequences, roughly 11% of them singletons, with 4.5% to 6.5% in the top ten. The sequencing used PBMCs from the stem cell graft donor, collected from the stem cell graft. The receptor source for this set is a human donor who donated a stem cell graft to a child with acute myeloid leukemia.

This clonotype was recorded a few times. This chain connects TRBV6-1 to TRBJ2-3; 10 bases match TRBD2. V lost 6 bases to trimming and J lost 1 base; unmatched junction nucleotides: 13. Germline lookup yields CDR1 MNHNS and CDR2 SASEGT. CDR3 length: 18 amino acids. Here the CDR3 reads CASSRRASGGIGTDTQYF. The CDR3 DNA is TGTGCCAGCAGCCGACGGGCTAGCGGGGGTATTGGCACAGATACGCAGTATTTT.

At least ten counts were recorded for this clonotype. The V call is TRBV7-2, the J call TRBJ2-1; D ambiguous. Germline CDR1 is SGHTA and CDR2 is FQGNSA. The CDR3 length is 11 residues. V was clipped by 5 bases and J by 6 bases, with 5 bases between them. Here the CDR3 reads CASSTTNEQFF. The CDR3 DNA reads TGTGCCAGCAGCACCACCAATGAGCAGTTCTTC.

A few counts support this clonotype. The rearrangement links TRBV12-3 or TRBV12-4 to TRBJ1-2, with 8 bases that match TRBD1. The ends lost 3 bases at V and 4 bases at J; junction bases unmatched: 4. The CDR3 totals 14 residues. Written as DNA, the CDR3 is TGTGCCAGCAGTTTGGGACAGGAACGCTATGGCTACACCTTC. This gives the protein CASSLGQERYGYTF.

This clonotype was recorded a few times. The rearrangement joins TRBV5-1 to TRBJ2-1; D remains unclear. The CDR3 length is 13 residues. Trimming left V 4 bases short and J 10 bases short, with 15 bases between. Germline V gives CDR1 SGHRS, CDR2 YFSETQ. CDR3 sequence reads: CASSTETVQEQFF. In DNA form, the CDR3 reads TGCGCCAGCAGCACGGAAACCGTGCAAGAGCAGTTCTTC.

The chain combines TRBV29-1 with TRBJ2-6; D not resolved. V lost 5 bases and J 2 bases, leaving 7 bases between the germline ends. Germline values: CDR1 SQVTM, CDR2 ANQGSEA. The CDR3 consists of 13 residues. The CDR3 here is CSVYPAGANVLTF. DNA for the CDR3: TGCAGCGTTTACCCAGCTGGGGCCAACGTCCTGACTTTC.

The V and J genes are TRBV7-9 and TRBJ1-1, with D perhaps TRBD1 (6 bases). The V gene's germline CDR1 is SEHNR and CDR2 FQNEAQ (reference sequence). The CDR3 extends over 15 amino acids. V was cut by 5 bases and J by 4 bases, with 17 bases left in between. In nucleotides, the CDR3 is TGTGCCAGCAGCCCCACACAGGGTTGGGGCACTGAAGCTTTCTTT. It specifies CASSPTQGWGTEAFF.

This clonotype was seen only a few times. The J gene is TRBJ2-5, the V gene TRBV7-2; TRBD2 is a possible D gene (6 bases). Trimming cost V 5 bases and J 1 base, with 11 bases left between them. CDR1 and CDR2 from the germline V gene are SGHTA and FQGNSA. This CDR3 spans 14 amino acids. CDR3 coding DNA: TGTGCCAGCAGCCTGGGACTCCGCCAAGAGACCCAGTACTTC. It encodes CASSLGLRQETQYF.

The gene calls are TRBV5-4 and TRBJ1-2; D possibly corresponds to TRBD1 (5 bases). V lost 4 bases, J lost 4 bases, and 8 bases lay in between. This CDR3 spans 12 amino acids. The germline CDR1 and CDR2 sequences are SGHNT and YYREEE (reference sequence). DNA of the CDR3: TGTGCCAGCAGCAGCGACAGCTATGGCTACACCTTC. Its translation: CASSSDSYGYTF.

The V call is TRBV3-1, the J call TRBJ1-2; 7 bases agree with TRBD1. The CDR3 totals 15 residues. The V gene's germline CDR1 is LGHDT and CDR2 YNNKEL (reference sequence). Trimming cost V 4 bases and J 7 bases; bases outside gene matches: 12. CDR3 DNA sequence: TGTGCCAGCAGCCGGGACAGCGAGGGGATGCGTGGCTACACCTTC. Its translation is CASSRDSEGMRGYTF.

This clonotype was detected many times. The rearrangement links TRBV20-1 to TRBJ1-4; D possibly corresponds to TRBD1 (6 bases). Germline V lookup: CDR1 DFQATT, CDR2 SNEGSKA (reference sequence). Trimming stripped 2 bases from V and 7 bases from J, with 11 bases between. The CDR3 sequence is 13 residues long. CDR3 DNA sequence: TGCAGTGCTAGAAAGGGGGGAGGTGAAAAACTGTTTTTT. Amino acid sequence: CSARKGGGEKLFF.